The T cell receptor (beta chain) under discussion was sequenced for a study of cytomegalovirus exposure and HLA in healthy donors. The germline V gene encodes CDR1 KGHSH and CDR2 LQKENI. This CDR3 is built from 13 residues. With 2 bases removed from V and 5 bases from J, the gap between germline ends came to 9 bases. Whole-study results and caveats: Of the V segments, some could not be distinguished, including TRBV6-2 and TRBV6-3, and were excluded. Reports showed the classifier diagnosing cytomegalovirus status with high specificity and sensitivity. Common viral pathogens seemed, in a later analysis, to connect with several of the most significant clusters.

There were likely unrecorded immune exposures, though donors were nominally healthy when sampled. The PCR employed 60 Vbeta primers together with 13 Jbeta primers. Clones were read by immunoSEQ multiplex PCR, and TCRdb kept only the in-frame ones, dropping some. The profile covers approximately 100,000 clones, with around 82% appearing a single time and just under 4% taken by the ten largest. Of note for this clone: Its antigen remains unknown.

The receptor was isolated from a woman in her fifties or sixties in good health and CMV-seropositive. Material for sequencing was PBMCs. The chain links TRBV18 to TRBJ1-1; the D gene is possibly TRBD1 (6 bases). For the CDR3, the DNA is TGTGCCAGCTCACCAGCCAGGGGAACTGAAGCTTTCTTT. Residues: CASSPARGTEAFF. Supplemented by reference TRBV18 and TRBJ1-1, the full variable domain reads NAGVMQNPRHLVRRRGQEARLRCSPMKGHSHVYWYRQLPEEGLKFMVYLQKENIIDESGMPKERFSAEFPKEGPSILRIQQVVRGDSAAYFCASSPARGTEAFFGQGTRLTVV.